This T cell receptor (beta chain) was sequenced for a study of tumor and adjacent non-tumor tissue in lung cancer. The table lists this clonotype with a count of one. The CDR3 ends on some other residue instead of the conserved phenylalanine or tryptophan, so this is likely a read error. CDR1 is SGHAT, CDR2 FQDESV, per germline (reference sequence). The CDR3 is made up of 18 amino acids. The V gene end was trimmed by 11 bases and the J gene end by 7 bases; junction bases not matched to a gene: 20. This sample's RNA came from whole unsorted tissue. More than 3 cm separated this lung sample from the edge of the tumor. TCRbeta libraries were built with three rounds of nested PCR, modified from ARM-PCR. TCRdb re-called the multiplex PCR reads with MiXCR, one entry per CDR3 protein. Found here are about 98,000 distinct CDR3 sequences, about 80% of them singletons; the top ten hold about 29%.

The clonotype was recovered from a man between 60 and 75 years old with small cell lung cancer. This chain links TRBV11-1 with TRBJ2-1, with 13 bases lining up with TRBD2. The specimen sequenced was distant non-tumor lung tissue. The CDR3 is CAGNSELRTSGSGNEQFL. The DNA for the CDR3 is TGTGCCGGCAACTCAGAATTGAGGACTAGCGGGAGTGGTAATGAGCAGTTCCTC.